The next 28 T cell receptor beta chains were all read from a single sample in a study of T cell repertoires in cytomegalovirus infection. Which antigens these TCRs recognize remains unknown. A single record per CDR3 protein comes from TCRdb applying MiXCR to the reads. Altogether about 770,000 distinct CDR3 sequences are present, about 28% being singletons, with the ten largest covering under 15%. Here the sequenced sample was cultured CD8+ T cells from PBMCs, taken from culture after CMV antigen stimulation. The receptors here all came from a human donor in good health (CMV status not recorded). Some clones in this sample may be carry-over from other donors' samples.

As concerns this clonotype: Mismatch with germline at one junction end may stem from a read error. The CDR3 DNA follows: TGTGCCAGCAGCTTAGGGAAGGCCGGGACAGATACGCAGTATTTT. Encoded protein: CASSLGKAGTDTQYF. The V gene is TRBV5-3, the J gene TRBJ2-3; D remains ambiguous. TRBV5-3 is known as an ORF, though its function is uncertain. CDR3 length equals 15 residues.

The CDR3 DNA is TGCGCCAGCAGCCACCGAGTTGTGGACAATGAGCAGTTCTTC. This translates into CASSHRVVDNEQFF. The genes are TRBV4-1 and TRBJ2-1; D is undetermined. CDR3 length equals 14 residues. Germline CDR1 and CDR2: MGHRA and YSYEKL. V was shortened by 3 bases and J by 5 bases, with 11 bases between the two germline ends.

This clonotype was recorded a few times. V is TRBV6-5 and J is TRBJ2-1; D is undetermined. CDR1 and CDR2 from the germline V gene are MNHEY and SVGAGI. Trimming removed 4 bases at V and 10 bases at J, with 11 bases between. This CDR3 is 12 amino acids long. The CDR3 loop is CASSSDGLEQFF. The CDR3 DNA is TGTGCCAGCAGTTCGGACGGGCTCGAGCAGTTCTTC.

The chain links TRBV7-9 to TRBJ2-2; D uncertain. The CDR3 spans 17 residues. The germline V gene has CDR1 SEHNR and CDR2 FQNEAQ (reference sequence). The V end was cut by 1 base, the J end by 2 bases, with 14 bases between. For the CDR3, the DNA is TGTGCCAGCAGCTTAGTCCGTCCCGATCCCAACACCGGGGAGCTGTTTTTT. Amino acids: CASSLVRPDPNTGELFF.

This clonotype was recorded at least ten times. This CDR3 reads CASSSGQGYYGYTF. The DNA for the CDR3 is TGTGCCAGCAGCTCCGGACAGGGGTACTATGGCTACACCTTC. The chain links TRBV7-9 to TRBJ1-2, with TRBD1 matching 9 bases. The CDR3 is 14 residues long. V was clipped by 4 bases and J by 3 bases; unmatched bases: 3. The germline V gene encodes CDR1 SEHNR and CDR2 FQNEAQ (reference sequence).

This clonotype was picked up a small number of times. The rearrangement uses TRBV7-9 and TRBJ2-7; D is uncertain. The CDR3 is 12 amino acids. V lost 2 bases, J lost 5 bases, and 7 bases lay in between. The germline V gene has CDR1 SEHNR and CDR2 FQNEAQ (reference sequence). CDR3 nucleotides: TGTGCCAGCAGCTTACTCCGGGACGAGCAGTACGTC. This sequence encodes CASSLLRDEQYV.

The CDR3 DNA sequence: TGTGCCAGCAGCCCGCGGGGGGGCTATGAGCAGTTCTTC. Protein sequence: CASSPRGGYEQFF. The V gene is TRBV27, the J gene TRBJ2-1; TRBD2 matches at 9 bases. Germline CDR1 and CDR2: MNHEY and SMNVEV (reference sequence). This CDR3 is 13 amino acids long. V was clipped by 6 bases and J by 8 bases; unmatched bases: 5.

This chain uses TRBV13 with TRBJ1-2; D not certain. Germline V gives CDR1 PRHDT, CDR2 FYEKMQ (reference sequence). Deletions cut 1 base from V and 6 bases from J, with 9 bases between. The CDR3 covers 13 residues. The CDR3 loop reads CASSLEGRNGYTF. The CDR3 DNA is TGTGCCAGCAGCTTAGAAGGGAGGAATGGCTACACCTTC. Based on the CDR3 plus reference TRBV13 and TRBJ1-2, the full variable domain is AAGVIQSPRHLIKEKRETATLKCYPIPRHDTVYWYQQGPGQDPQFLISFYEKMQSDKGSIPDRFSAQQFSDYHSELNMSSLELGDSALYFCASSLEGRNGYTFGSGTRLTVV.

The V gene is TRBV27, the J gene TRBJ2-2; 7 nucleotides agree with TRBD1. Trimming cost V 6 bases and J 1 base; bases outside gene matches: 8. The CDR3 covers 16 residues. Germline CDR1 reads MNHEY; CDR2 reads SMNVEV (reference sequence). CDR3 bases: TGTGCCAGCAGCAAACATTGGGACAGGAACACCGGGGAGCTGTTTTTT. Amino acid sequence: CASSKHWDRNTGELFF.

CDR3 loop: CATSRTSEGPGELFF. DNA for the CDR3: TGTGCCACCAGCAGAACTTCAGAGGGTCCCGGGGAGCTGTTTTTT. The chain couples TRBV15 to TRBJ2-2, with D possibly being TRBD2 (5 bases). Germline-derived CDR1 and CDR2 are LNHNV and YYDKDF (reference sequence). V was shortened by 2 bases and J by 6 bases, with 13 bases between the two germline ends. CDR3 length equals 15 residues.

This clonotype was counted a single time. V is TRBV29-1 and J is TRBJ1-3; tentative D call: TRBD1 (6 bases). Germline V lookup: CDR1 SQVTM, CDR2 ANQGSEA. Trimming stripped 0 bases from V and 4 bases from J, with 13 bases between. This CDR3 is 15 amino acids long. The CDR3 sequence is CSVEDRGSDGNTIYF. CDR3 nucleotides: TGCAGCGTTGAAGATAGGGGGTCGGACGGAAACACCATATATTTT.

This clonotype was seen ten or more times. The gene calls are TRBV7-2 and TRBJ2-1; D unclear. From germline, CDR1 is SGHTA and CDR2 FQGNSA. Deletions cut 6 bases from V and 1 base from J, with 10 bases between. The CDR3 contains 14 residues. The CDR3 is CASRWEASYNEQFF. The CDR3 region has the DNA TGTGCCAGCAGATGGGAAGCTTCCTACAATGAGCAGTTCTTC.

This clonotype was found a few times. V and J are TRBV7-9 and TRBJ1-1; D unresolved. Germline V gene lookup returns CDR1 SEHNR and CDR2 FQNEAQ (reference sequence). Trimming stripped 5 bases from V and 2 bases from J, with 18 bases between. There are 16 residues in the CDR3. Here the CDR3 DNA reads TGTGCCAGCAGCCATAGTCGGGGATTAATAAACACTGAAGCTTTCTTT. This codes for CASSHSRGLINTEAFF.

The CDR3 DNA is TGTGCCAGCAGCTTAAGGGGACAGGCAGGGGGCCCGAACACTGAAGCTTTCTTT. Translation gives CASSLRGQAGGPNTEAFF. The chain couples TRBV7-3 to TRBJ1-1; TRBD1 agrees at 8 bases. This CDR3 is 18 amino acids long. From germline, CDR1 is SGHTA and CDR2 FQGTGA. V shed 1 base, J shed 1 base, and the junction held 11 bases outside the gene matches. Drawing the rest from reference TRBV7-3 and TRBJ1-1, the complete variable domain is GAGVSQTPSNKVTEKGKYVELRCDPISGHTALYWYRQSLGQGPEFLIYFQGTGAADDSGLPNDRFFAVRPEGSVSTLKIQRTERGDSAVYLCASSLRGQAGGPNTEAFFGQGTRLTVV.

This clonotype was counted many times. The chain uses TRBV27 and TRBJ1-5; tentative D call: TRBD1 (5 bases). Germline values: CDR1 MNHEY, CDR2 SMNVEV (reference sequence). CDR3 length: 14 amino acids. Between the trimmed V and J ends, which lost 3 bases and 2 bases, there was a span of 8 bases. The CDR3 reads CASSFGAGNQPQHF. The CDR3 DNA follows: TGTGCCAGCAGTTTCGGGGCTGGCAATCAGCCCCAGCATTTT.

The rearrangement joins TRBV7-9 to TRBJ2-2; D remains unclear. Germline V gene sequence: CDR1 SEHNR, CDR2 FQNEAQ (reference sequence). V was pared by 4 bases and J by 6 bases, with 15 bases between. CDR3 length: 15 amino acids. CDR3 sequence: CASSSRAQVPGELFF. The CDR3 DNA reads TGTGCCAGCAGCTCCCGGGCCCAGGTCCCCGGGGAGCTGTTTTTT.

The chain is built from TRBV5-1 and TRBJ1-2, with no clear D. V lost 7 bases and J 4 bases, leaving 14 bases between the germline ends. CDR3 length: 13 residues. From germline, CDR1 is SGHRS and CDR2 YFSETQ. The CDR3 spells CASGKDSGYGYTF. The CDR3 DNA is TGCGCCAGCGGGAAAGATTCTGGCTATGGCTACACCTTC. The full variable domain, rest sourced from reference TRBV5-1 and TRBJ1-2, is KAGVTQTPRYLIKTRGQQVTLSCSPISGHRSVSWYQQTPGQGLQFLFEYFSETQRNKGNFPGRFSGRQFSNSRSEMNVSTLELGDSALYLCASGKDSGYGYTFGSGTRLTVV.

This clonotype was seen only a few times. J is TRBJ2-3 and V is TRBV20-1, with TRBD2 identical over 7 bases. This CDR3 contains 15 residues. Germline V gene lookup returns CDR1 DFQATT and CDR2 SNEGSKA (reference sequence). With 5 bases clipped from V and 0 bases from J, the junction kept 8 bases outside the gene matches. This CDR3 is CSASSGATSTDTQYF. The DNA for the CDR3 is TGCAGTGCTTCCAGCGGGGCCACTAGCACAGATACGCAGTATTTT.

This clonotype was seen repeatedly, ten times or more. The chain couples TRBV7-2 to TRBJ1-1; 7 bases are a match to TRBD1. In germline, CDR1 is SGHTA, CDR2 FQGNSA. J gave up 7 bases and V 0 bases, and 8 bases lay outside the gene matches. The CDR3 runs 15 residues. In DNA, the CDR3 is TGTGCCAGCAGCTTAGCAAGGGGACAGCTCGGTGAAGCTTTCTTT. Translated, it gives CASSLARGQLGEAFF. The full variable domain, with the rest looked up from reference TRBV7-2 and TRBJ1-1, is GAGVSQSPSNKVTEKGKDVELRCDPISGHTALYWYRQSLGQGLEFLIYFQGNSAPDKSGLPSDRFSAERTGGSVSTLTIQRTQQEDSAVYLCASSLARGQLGEAFFGQGTRLTVV.

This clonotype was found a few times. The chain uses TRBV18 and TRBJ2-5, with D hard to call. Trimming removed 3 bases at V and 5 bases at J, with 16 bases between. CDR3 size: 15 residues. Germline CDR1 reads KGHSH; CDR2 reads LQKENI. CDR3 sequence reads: CASSPHLDVSETQYF. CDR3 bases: TGTGCCAGCTCACCTCACCTCGACGTATCGGAGACCCAGTACTTC.

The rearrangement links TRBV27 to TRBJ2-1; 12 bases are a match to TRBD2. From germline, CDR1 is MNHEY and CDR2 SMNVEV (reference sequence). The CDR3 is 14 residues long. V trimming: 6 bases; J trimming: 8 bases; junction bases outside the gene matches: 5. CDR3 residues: CASRGGLAGYEQFF. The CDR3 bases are TGTGCCAGCAGGGGCGGACTAGCGGGGTATGAGCAGTTCTTC.

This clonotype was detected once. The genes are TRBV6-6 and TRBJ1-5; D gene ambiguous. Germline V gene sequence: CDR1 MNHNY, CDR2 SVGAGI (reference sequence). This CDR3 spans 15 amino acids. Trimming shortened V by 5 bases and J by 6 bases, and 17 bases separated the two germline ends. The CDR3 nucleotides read TGTGCCAGCAGTGATTCAGTGCTCCCCCGTCAGCCCCAGCATTTT. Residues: CASSDSVLPRQPQHF.

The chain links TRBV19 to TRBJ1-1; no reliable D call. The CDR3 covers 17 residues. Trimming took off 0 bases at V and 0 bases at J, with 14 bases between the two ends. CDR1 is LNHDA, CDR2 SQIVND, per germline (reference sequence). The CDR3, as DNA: TGTGCCAGTAGTATAGATTGGCAGCTGATCATGAACACTGAAGCTTTCTTT. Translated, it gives CASSIDWQLIMNTEAFF.

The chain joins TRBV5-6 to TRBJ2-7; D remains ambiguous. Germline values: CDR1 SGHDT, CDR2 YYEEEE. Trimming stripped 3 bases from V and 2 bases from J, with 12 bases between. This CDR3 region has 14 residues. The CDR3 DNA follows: TGTGCCAGCAGCTCCGGGCCTACAACCTACGAGCAGTACTTC. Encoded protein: CASSSGPTTYEQYF.

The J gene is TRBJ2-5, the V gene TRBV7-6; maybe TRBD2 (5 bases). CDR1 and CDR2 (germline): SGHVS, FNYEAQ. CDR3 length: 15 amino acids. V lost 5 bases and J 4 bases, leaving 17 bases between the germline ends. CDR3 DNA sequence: TGTGCCAGCAGCCCCGGACGGAGAGGGCGAGAGACCCAGTACTTC. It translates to CASSPGRRGRETQYF.

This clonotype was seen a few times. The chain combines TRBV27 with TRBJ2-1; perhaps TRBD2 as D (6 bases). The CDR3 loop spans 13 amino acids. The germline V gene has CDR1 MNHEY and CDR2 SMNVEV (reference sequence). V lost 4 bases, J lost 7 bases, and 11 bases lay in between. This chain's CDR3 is CASSSLSGNEQFF. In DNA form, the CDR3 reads TGTGCCAGCAGTTCCCTAAGCGGGAATGAGCAGTTCTTC.

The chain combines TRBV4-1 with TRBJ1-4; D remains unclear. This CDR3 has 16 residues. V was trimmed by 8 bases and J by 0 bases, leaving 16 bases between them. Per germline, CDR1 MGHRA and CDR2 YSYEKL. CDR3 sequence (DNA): TGCGCCAGCCGGGCAATCGTTCAGGCAACTAATGAAAAACTGTTTTTT. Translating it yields CASRAIVQATNEKLFF.

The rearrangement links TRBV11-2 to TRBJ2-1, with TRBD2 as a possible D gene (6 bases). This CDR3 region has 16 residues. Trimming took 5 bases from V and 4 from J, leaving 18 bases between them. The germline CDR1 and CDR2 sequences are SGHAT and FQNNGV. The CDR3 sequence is CASSPLGGEIYNEQFF. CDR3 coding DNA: TGTGCCAGCAGCCCCCTGGGCGGGGAAATTTACAATGAGCAGTTCTTC.